A single sample gave rise to the 22 T cell receptor beta chains below, sequenced in a study of human T cells and chemical hapten exposure. A single record per CDR3 protein comes from TCRdb applying MiXCR to the RACE reads. The data contain under 150,000 distinct CDR3 sequences, 9.5% to 13% of them singletons. The time point: patch test 1, 2 weeks after DPC sensitization. Sample treatment: therapeutic diphenylcyclopropenone sensitization with weekly scalp DPC. The material sequenced was whole blood, taken in connection with sensitization to the hapten diphenylcyclopropenone (DPC). The receptors come from a woman aged 45-65 years with alopecia areata. Some clones in this sample may be carry-over from other donors' samples.

This sequence joins TRBV4-2 and TRBJ2-2; D not certain. This CDR3 spans 15 amino acids. Trimming cost V 1 base and J 5 bases, with 11 bases left between them. From germline, CDR1 is LGHNA and CDR2 YNFKEQ. The DNA for the CDR3 is TGTGCCAGCAGCCAAGCTACACTCCAGACCGGGGAGCTGTTTTTT. This translates into CASSQATLQTGELFF.

This clonotype was counted only a few times. The chain recombines TRBV27 with TRBJ1-2; 8 bases fit TRBD1. The V segment lost 4 bases and the J segment 8 bases; nucleotides outside the gene matches: 9. This CDR3 region has 14 residues. Germline lookup yields CDR1 MNHEY and CDR2 SMNVEV (reference sequence). This CDR3 is CASSSGTGSKGYTF. The CDR3 DNA is TGTGCCAGCAGTTCCGGGACAGGTTCGAAAGGCTACACCTTC.

This clonotype was seen repeatedly, ten times or more. The chain employs TRBV10-3 and TRBJ2-2; 7 nucleotides line up with TRBD1. The V gene's germline CDR1 is ENHRY and CDR2 SYGVKD. This CDR3 comprises 17 residues. The trim removed 3 bases at V and 2 bases at J, leaving 9 bases unmatched. DNA for the CDR3: TGTGCCATCAGTGACCGACAGGGCCACCTAAACACCGGGGAGCTGTTTTTT. This codes for CAISDRQGHLNTGELFF.

The CDR3 DNA sequence: TGCGCCAGCAGCCCAGGACAGGGCAGCAATCAGCCCCAGCATTTT. It codes for CASSPGQGSNQPQHF. The rearrangement links TRBV5-1 to TRBJ1-5; TRBD1 aligns across 8 bases. Germline V gives CDR1 SGHRS, CDR2 YFSETQ. J lost 1 base, V lost 4 bases, and 4 bases had no gene match. CDR3 size: 15 residues.

This clonotype has at least ten counts. The chain has TRBV7-2 and TRBJ1-2; no clear D. V was clipped by 0 bases and J by 7 bases, with 6 bases between them. Germline V gene lookup returns CDR1 SGHTA and CDR2 FQGNSA. This CDR3 region has 12 residues. The CDR3 spells CASSLAVAGYTF. CDR3 nucleotides: TGTGCCAGCAGCTTAGCAGTTGCTGGCTACACCTTC.

This clonotype showed up many times. The rearrangement links TRBV28 to TRBJ1-4, with 7 bases identical to TRBD1. V lost 10 bases, J lost 7 bases, and 12 bases stayed unmatched. CDR1 and CDR2 (germline): MDHEN, SYDVKM. The CDR3 is 14 residues long. The CDR3 DNA reads as TGTGCCACCAACCCAGGGGGGGGGATTGAAAAACTGTTTTTT. Amino acid sequence: CATNPGGGIEKLFF.

This clonotype was found a few times. The chain is built from TRBV3-1 and TRBJ2-1; 8 bases agree with TRBD1. CDR3 size: 14 residues. Losses at the gene ends were 2 bases for V and 15 bases for J; bases not matched to a gene: 12. Germline assignment: CDR1 LGHDT and CDR2 YNNKEL (reference sequence). The CDR3 spells CASSQFALPGQAFF. The CDR3 DNA follows: TGTGCCAGCAGCCAATTCGCCCTCCCGGGACAGGCGTTCTTC.

This clonotype was seen ten or more times. Here the CDR3 reads CASSIDRGWYTGELFF. As DNA, the CDR3 is TGCGCCAGCAGCATCGACAGGGGGTGGTACACCGGGGAGCTGTTTTTT. This chain joins TRBV5-1 and TRBJ2-2, with 9 bases aligning to TRBD1. The CDR3 contains 16 residues. Germline lookup yields CDR1 SGHRS and CDR2 YFSETQ. Unmatched junction bases numbered 7, after V lost 4 bases and J lost 3 bases.

The V and J genes are TRBV10-3 and TRBJ2-7; maybe TRBD2 (5 bases). This CDR3 comprises 13 residues. Per the germline V gene, CDR1 is ENHRY and CDR2 is SYGVKD. V was pared by 4 bases and J by 3 bases, with 10 bases between. CDR3 sequence reads: CAISVGLGYEQYF. In DNA form, the CDR3 reads TGTGCCATCAGTGTCGGACTCGGCTACGAGCAGTACTTC.

Here the CDR3 reads CASSEGTVNYGYTF. In nucleotides, the CDR3 is TGTGCCAGCAGCGAGGGGACAGTTAACTATGGCTACACCTTC. This chain connects TRBV9 to TRBJ1-2; 7 bases are a match to TRBD1. Germline CDR1 SGDLS, CDR2 YYNGEE. The CDR3 has 14 amino acids. V lost 3 bases, J lost 1 base, and 3 bases stayed unmatched.

This clonotype has ten or more counts. The V and J genes are TRBV14 and TRBJ2-2; 12 bases are shared with TRBD2. The CDR3 loop spans 18 amino acids. CDR1 SGHDN and CDR2 FVKESK come from the germline V gene. J lost 0 bases, V lost 2 bases, and 4 bases had no gene match. CDR3 sequence reads: CASSQPTSGGPNTGELFF. CDR3 bases: TGTGCCAGCAGCCAACCCACTAGCGGGGGGCCGAACACCGGGGAGCTGTTTTTT.

V and J are TRBV6-5 and TRBJ1-4; 7 bases are a match to TRBD1. This CDR3 has 14 amino acids. From germline, CDR1 is MNHEY and CDR2 SVGAGI. V shed 5 bases and J 3 bases; nucleotides not matched to a gene: 3. The CDR3 region has the DNA TGTGCCAGCAGTGTGACAGGGCCTAATGAAAAACTGTTTTTT. Its translation: CASSVTGPNEKLFF.

A note on this clonotype: A read error may produce the germline difference seen at one junction end. The chain combines TRBV11-3 with TRBJ1-2, with D possibly being TRBD1 (5 bases). Per germline, CDR1 SGHNT and CDR2 YENEEA. CDR3 length: 12 amino acids. CDR3 sequence: CTSSTRTGTDTF. Here the CDR3 DNA reads TGTACCAGCAGCACACGCACCGGGACTGATACCTTC.

This clonotype was observed a few times. The CDR3 spells CASSQDFGYGYTF. CDR3 nucleotide sequence: TGTGCCAGCAGCCAAGATTTCGGGTATGGCTACACCTTC. The chain combines TRBV4-2 with TRBJ1-2; D gene ambiguous. Germline V gene sequence: CDR1 LGHNA, CDR2 YNFKEQ. This CDR3 is built from 13 residues. Trimming left V 0 bases short and J 5 bases short, with 7 bases between.

This chain joins TRBV7-8 and TRBJ2-1, with 14 bases matching TRBD2. CDR1 and CDR2 (germline): SGHVS, FQNEAQ. After removal of 0 bases from V and 9 bases from J, the junction contained 7 bases not matched to a gene. This CDR3 contains 17 residues. This chain's CDR3 is CASSLAPGLAGVGEQFF. CDR3 DNA sequence: TGTGCCAGCAGCTTAGCCCCGGGACTAGCGGGGGTCGGTGAGCAGTTCTTC.

The chain uses TRBV2 and TRBJ2-5, with D perhaps matching TRBD1 (5 bases). The CDR3 consists of 14 residues. Trimming pared 6 bases from V and 1 base from J, leaving 12 bases between. CDR1 is SNHLY and CDR2 is FYNNEI in the germline V gene. The CDR3 protein is CASRQQATQETQYF. CDR3 in DNA: TGTGCCAGCAGGCAACAGGCGACCCAAGAGACCCAGTACTTC.

On this clonotype itself: Just one base apart from a much larger clone, this may be a read error. This rearrangement joins TRBV29-1 to TRBJ1-1; D ambiguous. Germline-derived CDR1 and CDR2 are SQVTM and ANQGSEA. The CDR3 totals 16 residues. Trimming took 4 bases from V and 0 from J, leaving 18 bases between them. The CDR3 DNA is TGCAGCGTTGGAGACCCGAACCGGGATGTGAACACTGAAGCTTTCTTT. Translation: CSVGDPNRDVNTEAFF.

In its sample, this clonotype was seen a few times. The CDR3 DNA follows: TGTGCCAGCAGTCCAACCCTTGGGGACAGTGCTCAGTACTTC. It translates to CASSPTLGDSAQYF. The genes are TRBV12-3 or TRBV12-4 and TRBJ2-7, with TRBD1 matching 7 bases. V shed 5 bases and J 10 bases; nucleotides not matched to a gene: 14. The CDR3 extends over 14 amino acids.

V is TRBV29-1 and J is TRBJ2-7, with 7 bases fitting TRBD2. The trim removed 4 bases at V and 2 bases at J, leaving 5 bases unmatched. This CDR3 is 13 amino acids long. Germline CDR1 and CDR2: SQVTM and ANQGSEA. The DNA of the CDR3 is TGCAGCGTTGGGACTAGTATGGCCTACGAGCAGTACTTC. Its protein is CSVGTSMAYEQYF.

The rearrangement joins TRBV11-3 to TRBJ2-2; possibly TRBD2 for D (7 bases). The length of the CDR3 is 17 residues. V was trimmed by 5 bases and J by 5 bases, leaving 21 bases between them. Germline CDR1 reads SGHNT; CDR2 reads YENEEA. The CDR3 loop is CASSPRGARVTTGELFF. CDR3 DNA: TGTGCCAGCAGCCCCCGGGGGGCCAGGGTAACTACCGGGGAGCTGTTTTTT. Full variable domain (rest looked up from reference TRBV11-3 and TRBJ2-2): EAGVVQSPRYKIIEKKQPVAFWCNPISGHNTLYWYLQNLGQGPELLIRYENEEAVDDSQLPKDRFSAERLKGVDSTLKIQPAELGDSAVYLCASSPRGARVTTGELFFGEGSRLTVL.

Ten or more counts support this clonotype. Written as DNA, the CDR3 is TGCAGTGCTAGCCCCGGCGGGGGAAGATTGGGCGGGGAGCTGTTTTTT. Its protein is CSASPGGGRLGGELFF. This chain links TRBV20-1 with TRBJ2-2; 7 nucleotides match TRBD2. This CDR3 region has 16 residues. Germline loops: CDR1 DFQATT, CDR2 SNEGSKA (reference sequence). Trimming removed 3 bases from V and 7 bases from J; junction bases left unmatched: 14.

The gene calls are TRBV7-8 and TRBJ1-5, with 11 bases matching TRBD1. This CDR3 spans 15 amino acids. J lost 6 bases, V lost 0 bases, and 1 base had no gene match. Germline V gene lookup returns CDR1 SGHVS and CDR2 FQNEAQ. CDR3 nucleotides: TGTGCCAGCAGCTTAGCGGACAGGGGGCCTCAGCCCCAGCATTTT. The encoded protein is CASSLADRGPQPQHF. Based on the CDR3 plus reference TRBV7-8 and TRBJ1-5, the full variable domain is GAGVSQSPRYKVAKRGQDVALRCDPISGHVSLFWYQQALGQGPEFLTYFQNEAQLDKSGLPSDRFFAERPEGSVSTLKIQRTQQEDSAVYLCASSLADRGPQPQHFGDGTRLSIL.